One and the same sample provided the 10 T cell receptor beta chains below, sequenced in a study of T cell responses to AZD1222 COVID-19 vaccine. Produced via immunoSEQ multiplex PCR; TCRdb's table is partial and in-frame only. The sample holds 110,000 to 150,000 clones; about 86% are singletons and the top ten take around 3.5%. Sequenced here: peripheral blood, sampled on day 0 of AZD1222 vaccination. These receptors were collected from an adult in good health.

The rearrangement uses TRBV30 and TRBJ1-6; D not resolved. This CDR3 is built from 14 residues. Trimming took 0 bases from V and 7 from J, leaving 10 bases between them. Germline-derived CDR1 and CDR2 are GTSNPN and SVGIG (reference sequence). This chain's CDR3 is CAWSVGLENSPLHF. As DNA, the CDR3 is TGTGCCTGGAGTGTAGGGTTAGAGAATTCACCCCTCCACTTT.

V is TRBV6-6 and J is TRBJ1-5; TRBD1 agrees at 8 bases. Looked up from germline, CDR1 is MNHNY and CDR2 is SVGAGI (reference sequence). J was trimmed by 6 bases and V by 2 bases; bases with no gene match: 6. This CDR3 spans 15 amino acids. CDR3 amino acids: CASSYDEQGGQPQHF. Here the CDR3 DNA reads TGTGCCAGCAGTTACGATGAACAGGGGGGTCAGCCCCAGCATTTT.

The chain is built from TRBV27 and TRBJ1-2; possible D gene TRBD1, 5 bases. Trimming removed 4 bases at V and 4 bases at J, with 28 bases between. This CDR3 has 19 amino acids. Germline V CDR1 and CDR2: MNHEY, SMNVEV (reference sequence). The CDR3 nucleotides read TGTGCCAGCAGTTCACGGGTCCCGCAGGGAAAAGATGGGGTCTATGGCTACACCTTC. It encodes CASSSRVPQGKDGVYGYTF.

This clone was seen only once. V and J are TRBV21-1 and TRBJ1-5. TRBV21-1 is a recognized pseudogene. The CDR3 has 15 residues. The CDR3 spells CASSKALWVPPPQHF. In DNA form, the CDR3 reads TGTGCCAGCAGCAAAGCGCTTTGGGTCCCTCCGCCCCAGCATTTT.

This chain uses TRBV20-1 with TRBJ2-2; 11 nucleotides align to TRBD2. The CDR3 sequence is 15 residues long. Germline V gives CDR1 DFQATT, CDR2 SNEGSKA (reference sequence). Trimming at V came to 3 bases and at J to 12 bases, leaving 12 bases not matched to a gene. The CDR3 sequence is CSASPLAGVRPQLFF. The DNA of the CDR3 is TGCAGTGCTAGTCCACTAGCGGGAGTGAGACCCCAGCTGTTTTTT.

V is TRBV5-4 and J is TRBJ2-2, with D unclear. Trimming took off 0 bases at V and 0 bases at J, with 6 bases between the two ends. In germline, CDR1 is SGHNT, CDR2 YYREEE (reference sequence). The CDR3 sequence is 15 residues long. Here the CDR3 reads CASSLDSSNTGELFF. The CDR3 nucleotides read TGTGCCAGCAGCTTGGACAGTTCGAACACCGGGGAGCTGTTTTTT.

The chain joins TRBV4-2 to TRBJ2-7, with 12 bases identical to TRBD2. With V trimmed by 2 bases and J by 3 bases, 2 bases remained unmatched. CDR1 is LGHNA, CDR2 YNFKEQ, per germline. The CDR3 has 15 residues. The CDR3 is CASSQLAGGGYEQYF. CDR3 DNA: TGTGCCAGCAGCCAACTAGCGGGAGGGGGCTACGAGCAGTACTTC.

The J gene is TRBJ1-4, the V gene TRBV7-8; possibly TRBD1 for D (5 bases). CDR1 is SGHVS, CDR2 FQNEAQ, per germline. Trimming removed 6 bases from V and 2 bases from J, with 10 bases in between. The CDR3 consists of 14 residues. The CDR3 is CASRGGGTNEKLFF. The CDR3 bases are TGTGCCAGCAGGGGGGGAGGTACTAATGAAAAACTGTTTTTT.

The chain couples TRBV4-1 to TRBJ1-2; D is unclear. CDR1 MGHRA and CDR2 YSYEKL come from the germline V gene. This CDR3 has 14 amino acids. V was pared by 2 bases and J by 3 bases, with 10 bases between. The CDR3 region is CASSQITVYYGYTF. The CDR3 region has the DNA TGCGCCAGCAGCCAAATCACAGTTTACTATGGCTACACCTTC.

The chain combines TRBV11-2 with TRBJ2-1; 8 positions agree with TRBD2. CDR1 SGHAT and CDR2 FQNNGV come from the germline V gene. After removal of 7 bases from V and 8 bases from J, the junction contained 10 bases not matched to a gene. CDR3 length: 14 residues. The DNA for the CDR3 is TGTGCCAGCACCCTTAGCGGGAATGGCTATGAGCAGTTCTTC. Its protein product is CASTLSGNGYEQFF. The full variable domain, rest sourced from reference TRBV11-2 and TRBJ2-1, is EAGVAQSPRYKIIEKRQSVAFWCNPISGHATLYWYQQILGQGPKLLIQFQNNGVVDDSQLPKDRFSAERLKGVDSTLKIQPAKLEDSAVYLCASTLSGNGYEQFFGPGTRLTVL.